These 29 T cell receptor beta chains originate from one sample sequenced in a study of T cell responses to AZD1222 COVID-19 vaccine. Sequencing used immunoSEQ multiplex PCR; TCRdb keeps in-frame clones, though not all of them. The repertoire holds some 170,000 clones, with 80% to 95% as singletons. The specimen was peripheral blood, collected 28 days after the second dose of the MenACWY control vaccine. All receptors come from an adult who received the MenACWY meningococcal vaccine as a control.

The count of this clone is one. Written as DNA, the CDR3 is TGTGCCAGCAGCACCCGGGTCGAAGGCTACACCTTC. It is translated as CASSTRVEGYTF. The chain couples TRBV5-5 to TRBJ1-2; the D is unclear. The germline V and J ends were trimmed by 4 bases and 8 bases, with 12 bases remaining between them. Germline loops: CDR1 SGHKS, CDR2 YYEKEE (reference sequence). The CDR3 covers 12 residues.

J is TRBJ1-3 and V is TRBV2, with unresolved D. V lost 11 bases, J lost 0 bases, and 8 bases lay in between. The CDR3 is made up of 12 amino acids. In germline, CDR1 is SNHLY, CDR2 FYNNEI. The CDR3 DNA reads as TGTGCCTCACGACCCTCTGGAAACACCATATATTTT. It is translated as CASRPSGNTIYF.

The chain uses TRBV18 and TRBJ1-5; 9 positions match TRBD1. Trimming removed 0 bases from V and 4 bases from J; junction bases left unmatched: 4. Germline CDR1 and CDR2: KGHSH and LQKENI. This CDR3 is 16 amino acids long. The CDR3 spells CASSPPYRGLNQPQHF. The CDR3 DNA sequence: TGTGCCAGCTCACCACCGTACAGGGGGCTAAATCAGCCCCAGCATTTT.

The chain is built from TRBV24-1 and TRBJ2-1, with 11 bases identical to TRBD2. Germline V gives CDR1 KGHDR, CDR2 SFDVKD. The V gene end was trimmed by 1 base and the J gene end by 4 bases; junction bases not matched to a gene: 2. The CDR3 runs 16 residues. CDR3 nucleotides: TGTGCCACCAGTGATTTCGGGACTAGCGGTTACAATGAGCAGTTCTTC. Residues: CATSDFGTSGYNEQFF.

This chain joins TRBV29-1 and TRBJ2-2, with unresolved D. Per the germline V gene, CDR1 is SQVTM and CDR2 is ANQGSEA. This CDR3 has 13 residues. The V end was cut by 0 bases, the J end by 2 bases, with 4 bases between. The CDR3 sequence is CSVEEHNTGELFF. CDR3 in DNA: TGCAGCGTTGAAGAACACAACACCGGGGAGCTGTTTTTT.

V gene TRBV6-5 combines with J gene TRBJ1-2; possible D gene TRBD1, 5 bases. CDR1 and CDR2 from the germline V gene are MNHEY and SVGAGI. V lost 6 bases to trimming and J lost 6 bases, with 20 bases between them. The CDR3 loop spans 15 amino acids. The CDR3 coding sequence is TGTGCCAGCAGCCCCAGCGGATTAGGGGCGAATGGCTACACCTTC. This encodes CASSPSGLGANGYTF.

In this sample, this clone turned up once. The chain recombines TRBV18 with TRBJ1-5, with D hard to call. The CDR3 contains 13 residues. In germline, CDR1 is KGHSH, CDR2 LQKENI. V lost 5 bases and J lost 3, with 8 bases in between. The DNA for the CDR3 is TGTGCCAGCTCAGGAGCCAACAATCAGCCCCAGCATTTT. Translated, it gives CASSGANNQPQHF.

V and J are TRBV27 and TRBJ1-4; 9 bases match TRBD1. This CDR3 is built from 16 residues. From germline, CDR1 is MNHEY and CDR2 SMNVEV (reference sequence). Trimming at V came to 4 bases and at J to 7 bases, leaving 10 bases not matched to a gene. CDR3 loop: CASSSAGTGLSEKLFF. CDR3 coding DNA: TGTGCCAGCAGTTCCGCCGGGACAGGGTTGAGTGAAAAACTGTTTTTT. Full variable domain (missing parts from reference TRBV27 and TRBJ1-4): EAQVTQNPRYLITVTGKKLTVTCSQNMNHEYMSWYRQDPGLGLRQIYYSMNVEVTDKGDVPEGYKVSRKEKRNFPLILESPSPNQTSLYFCASSSAGTGLSEKLFFGSGTQLSVL.

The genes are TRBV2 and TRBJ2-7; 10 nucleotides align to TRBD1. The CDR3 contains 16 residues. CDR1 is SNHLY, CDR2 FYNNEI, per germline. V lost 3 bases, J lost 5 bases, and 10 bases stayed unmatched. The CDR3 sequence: CASSERGGTGANEQYF. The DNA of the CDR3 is TGTGCCAGCAGTGAGCGGGGCGGGACAGGGGCTAACGAGCAGTACTTC. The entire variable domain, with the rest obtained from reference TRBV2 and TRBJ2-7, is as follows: EPEVTQTPSHQVTQMGQEVILRCVPISNHLYFYWYRQILGQKVEFLVSFYNNEISEKSEIFDDQFSVERPDGSNFTLKIRSTKLEDSAMYFCASSERGGTGANEQYFGPGTRLTVT.

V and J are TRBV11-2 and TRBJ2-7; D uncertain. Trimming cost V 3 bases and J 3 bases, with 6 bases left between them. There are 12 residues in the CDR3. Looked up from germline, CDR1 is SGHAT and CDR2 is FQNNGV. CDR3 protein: CASSFRHYEQYF. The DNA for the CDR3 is TGTGCCAGCAGCTTCAGGCACTACGAGCAGTACTTC.

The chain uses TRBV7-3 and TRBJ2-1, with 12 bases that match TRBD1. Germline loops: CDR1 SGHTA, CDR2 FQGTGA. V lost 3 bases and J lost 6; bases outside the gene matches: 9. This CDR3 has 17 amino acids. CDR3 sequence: CASSFSFGTGGFNEQFF. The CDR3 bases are TGTGCCAGCAGCTTTAGTTTCGGGACAGGGGGCTTCAATGAGCAGTTCTTC.

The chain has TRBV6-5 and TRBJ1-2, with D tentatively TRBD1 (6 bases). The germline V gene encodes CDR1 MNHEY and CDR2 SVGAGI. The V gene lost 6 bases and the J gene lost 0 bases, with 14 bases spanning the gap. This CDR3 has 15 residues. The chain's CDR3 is CASRPRQAANYGYTF. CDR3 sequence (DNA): TGTGCCAGCAGACCACGACAGGCGGCTAACTATGGCTACACCTTC.

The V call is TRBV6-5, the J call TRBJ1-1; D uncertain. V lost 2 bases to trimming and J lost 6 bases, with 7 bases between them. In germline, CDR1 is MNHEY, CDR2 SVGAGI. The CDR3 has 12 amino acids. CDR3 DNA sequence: TGTGCCAGCAGTTACCGAGGGTCTGAAGCTTTCTTT. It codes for CASSYRGSEAFF.

The CDR3 sequence: CASSQDPGLSGNTIYF. The CDR3 DNA reads TGTGCCAGCAGCCAAGATCCGGGGTTATCTGGAAACACCATATATTTT. V and J are TRBV4-2 and TRBJ1-3; D gene uncertain. CDR3 length: 16 amino acids. V lost 0 bases and J 1 base, leaving 10 bases between the germline ends. CDR1 is LGHNA and CDR2 is YNFKEQ in the germline V gene.

CDR3 bases: TGTGCCAGCAGCCCGGGCGGGGGCACTGAAGCTTTCTTT. It specifies CASSPGGGTEAFF. The chain carries TRBV7-9 and TRBJ1-1, with a possible D match to TRBD1 (5 bases). The CDR3 totals 13 residues. Germline V CDR1 and CDR2: SEHNR, FQNEAQ (reference sequence). V shed 5 bases and J shed 4 bases, with 11 bases lying between them.

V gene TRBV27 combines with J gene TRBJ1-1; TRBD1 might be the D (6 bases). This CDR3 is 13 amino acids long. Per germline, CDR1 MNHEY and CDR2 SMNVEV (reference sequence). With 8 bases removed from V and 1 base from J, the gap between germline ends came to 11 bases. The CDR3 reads CASRGGKNTEAFF. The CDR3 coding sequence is TGTGCCAGCCGCGGGGGCAAGAACACTGAAGCTTTCTTT.

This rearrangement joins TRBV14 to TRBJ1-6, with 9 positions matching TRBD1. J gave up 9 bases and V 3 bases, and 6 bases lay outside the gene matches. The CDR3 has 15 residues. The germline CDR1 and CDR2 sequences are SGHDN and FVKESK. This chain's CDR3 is CASSHRDRESSPLHF. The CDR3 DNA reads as TGTGCCAGCAGCCATAGGGACAGGGAATCTTCACCCCTCCACTTT.

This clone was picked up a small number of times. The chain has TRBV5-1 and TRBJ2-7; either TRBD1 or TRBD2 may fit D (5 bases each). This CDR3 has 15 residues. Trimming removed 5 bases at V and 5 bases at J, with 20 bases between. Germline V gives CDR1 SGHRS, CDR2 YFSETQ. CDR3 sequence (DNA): TGCGCCAGCAGTAGGGACGGGTCCGGTTTTGACGAGCAGTACTTC. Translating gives CASSRDGSGFDEQYF. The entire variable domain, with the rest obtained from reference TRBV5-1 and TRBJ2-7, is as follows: KAGVTQTPRYLIKTRGQQVTLSCSPISGHRSVSWYQQTPGQGLQFLFEYFSETQRNKGNFPGRFSGRQFSNSRSEMNVSTLELGDSALYLCASSRDGSGFDEQYFGPGTRLTVT.

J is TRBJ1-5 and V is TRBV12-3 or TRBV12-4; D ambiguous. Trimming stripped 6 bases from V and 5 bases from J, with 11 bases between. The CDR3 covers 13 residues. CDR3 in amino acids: CASSLRLYQPQHF. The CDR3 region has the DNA TGTGCCAGCAGCCTTCGCCTTTATCAGCCCCAGCATTTT.

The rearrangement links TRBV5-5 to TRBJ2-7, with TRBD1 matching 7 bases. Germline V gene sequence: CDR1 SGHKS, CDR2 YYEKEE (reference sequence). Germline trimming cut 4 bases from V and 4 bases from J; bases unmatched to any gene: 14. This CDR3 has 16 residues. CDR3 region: CASSKDPGQPFYEQYF. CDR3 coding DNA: TGTGCCAGCAGCAAGGACCCGGGACAGCCGTTTTACGAGCAGTACTTC.

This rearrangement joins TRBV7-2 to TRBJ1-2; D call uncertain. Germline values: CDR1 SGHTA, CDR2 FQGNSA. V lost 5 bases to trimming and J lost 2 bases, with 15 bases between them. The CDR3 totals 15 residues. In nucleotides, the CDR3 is TGTGCCAGCAGCAAGACGTTGAGGGAAAACTATGGCTACACCTTC. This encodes CASSKTLRENYGYTF.

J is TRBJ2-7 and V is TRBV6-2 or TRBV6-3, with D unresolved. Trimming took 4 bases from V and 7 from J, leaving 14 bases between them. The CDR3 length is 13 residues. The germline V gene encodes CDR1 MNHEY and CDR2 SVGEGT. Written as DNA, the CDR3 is TGTGCCAGCAGTTCCTTACCGGGTCCGGAGCAGTACTTC. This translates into CASSSLPGPEQYF.

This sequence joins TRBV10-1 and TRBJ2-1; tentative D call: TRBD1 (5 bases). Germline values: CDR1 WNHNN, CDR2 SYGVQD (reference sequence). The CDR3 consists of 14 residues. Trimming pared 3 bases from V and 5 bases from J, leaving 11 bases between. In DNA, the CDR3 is TGCGCCAGCAGTGAAAGAAACAGGAACAATGAGCAGTTCTTC. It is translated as CASSERNRNNEQFF.

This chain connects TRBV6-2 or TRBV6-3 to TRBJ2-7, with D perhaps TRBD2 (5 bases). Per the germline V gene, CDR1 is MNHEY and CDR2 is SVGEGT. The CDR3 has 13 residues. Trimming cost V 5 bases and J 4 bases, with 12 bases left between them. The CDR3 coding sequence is TGTGCCAGCAGTCCCTCCGGAGGTTACGAGCAGTACTTC. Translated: CASSPSGGYEQYF.

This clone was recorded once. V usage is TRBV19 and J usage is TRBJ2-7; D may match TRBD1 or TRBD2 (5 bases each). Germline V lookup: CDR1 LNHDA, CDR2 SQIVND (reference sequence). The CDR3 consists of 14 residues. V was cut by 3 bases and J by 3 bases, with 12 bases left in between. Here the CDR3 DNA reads TGTGCCAGTAGTATGAGGGGCGGATTCTACGAGCAGTACTTC. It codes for CASSMRGGFYEQYF. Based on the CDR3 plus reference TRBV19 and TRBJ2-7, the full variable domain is DGGITQSPKYLFRKEGQNVTLSCEQNLNHDAMYWYRQDPGQGLRLIYYSQIVNDFQKGDIAEGYSVSREKKESFPLTVTSAQKNPTAFYLCASSMRGGFYEQYFGPGTRLTVT.

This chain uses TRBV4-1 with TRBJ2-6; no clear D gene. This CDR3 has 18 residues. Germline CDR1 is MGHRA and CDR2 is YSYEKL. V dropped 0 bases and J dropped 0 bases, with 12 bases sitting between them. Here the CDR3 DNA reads TGCGCCAGCAGCCAAGAGGGTTTAGTCAGCTCTGGGGCCAACGTCCTGACTTTC. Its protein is CASSQEGLVSSGANVLTF.

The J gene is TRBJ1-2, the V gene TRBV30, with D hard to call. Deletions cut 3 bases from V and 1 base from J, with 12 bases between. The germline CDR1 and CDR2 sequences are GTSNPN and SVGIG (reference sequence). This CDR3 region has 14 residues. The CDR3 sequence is CAWSKEGVNYGYTF. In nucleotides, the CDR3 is TGTGCCTGGAGCAAGGAAGGCGTTAACTATGGCTACACCTTC.

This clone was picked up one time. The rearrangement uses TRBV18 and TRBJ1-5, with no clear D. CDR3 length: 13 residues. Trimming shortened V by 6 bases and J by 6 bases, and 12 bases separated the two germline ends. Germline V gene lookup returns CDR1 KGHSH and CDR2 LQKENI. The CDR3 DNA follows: TGTGCCAGCTCGTCAGGTCTTAGTCAGCCCCAGCATTTT. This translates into CASSSGLSQPQHF.

The chain's CDR3 is CASNPGTSNSPLHF. CDR3 DNA: TGTGCCAGCAACCCCGGGACAAGTAATTCACCCCTCCACTTT. The rearrangement uses TRBV5-4 and TRBJ1-6, with D tentatively TRBD1 (6 bases). Germline values: CDR1 SGHNT, CDR2 YYREEE (reference sequence). Trimming cost V 6 bases and J 6 bases, with 13 bases left between them. The CDR3 sequence is 14 residues long.